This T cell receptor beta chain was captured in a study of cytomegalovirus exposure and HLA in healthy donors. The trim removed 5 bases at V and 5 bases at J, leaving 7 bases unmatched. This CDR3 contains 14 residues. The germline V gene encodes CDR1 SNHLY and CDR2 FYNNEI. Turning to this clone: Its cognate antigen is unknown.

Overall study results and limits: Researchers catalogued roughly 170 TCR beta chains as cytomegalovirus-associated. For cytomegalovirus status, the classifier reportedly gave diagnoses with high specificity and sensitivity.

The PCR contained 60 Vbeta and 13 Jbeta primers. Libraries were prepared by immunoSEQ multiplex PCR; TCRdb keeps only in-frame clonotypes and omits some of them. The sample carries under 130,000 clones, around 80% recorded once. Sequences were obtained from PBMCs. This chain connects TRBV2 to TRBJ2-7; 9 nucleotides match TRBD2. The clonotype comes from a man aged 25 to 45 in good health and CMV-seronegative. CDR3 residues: CASSTPSGINEQYF. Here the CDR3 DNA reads TGTGCCAGCAGTACCCCTAGCGGGATAAACGAGCAGTACTTC.